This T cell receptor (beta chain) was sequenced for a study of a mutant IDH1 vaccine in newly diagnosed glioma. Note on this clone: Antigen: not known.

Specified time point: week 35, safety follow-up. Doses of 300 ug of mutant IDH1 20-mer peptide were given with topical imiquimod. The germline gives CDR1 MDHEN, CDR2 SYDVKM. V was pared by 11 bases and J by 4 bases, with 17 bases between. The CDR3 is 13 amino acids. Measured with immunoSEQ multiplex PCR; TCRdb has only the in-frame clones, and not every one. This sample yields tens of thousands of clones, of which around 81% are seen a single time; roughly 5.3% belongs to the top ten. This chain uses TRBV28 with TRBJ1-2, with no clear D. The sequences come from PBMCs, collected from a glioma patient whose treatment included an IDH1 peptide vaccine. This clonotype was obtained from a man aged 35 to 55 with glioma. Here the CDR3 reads CAARAGTPYGYTF. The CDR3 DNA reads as TGTGCCGCTAGGGCAGGTACTCCCTATGGCTACACCTTC.